The 29 T cell receptor beta chains in this list originate from one sample, sequenced in a study of blood T cell repertoires in COVID-19. The method was immunoSEQ multiplex PCR; TCRdb's version includes in-frame clones alone and lacks a portion of them. The top ten hold approximately 4.3% of the sample, which has about 230,000 clones, just under 90% seen once. The sample consisted of PBMCs or T cells enriched from blood (not recorded which). All receptors come from a woman aged 25-40 years with acute COVID-19.

The DNA for the CDR3 is TGCAGCGTTGTAAGGGGGGGCCGCCTGAACACTGAAGCTTTCTTT. As protein: CSVVRGGRLNTEAFF. V and J are TRBV29-1 and TRBJ1-1; possible D gene TRBD1, 6 bases. The CDR3 runs to 15 residues. The germline V gene encodes CDR1 SQVTM and CDR2 ANQGSEA. V lost 4 bases, J lost 0 bases, and 15 bases lay in between.

The chain uses TRBV27 and TRBJ1-6; D is uncertain. Germline CDR1 is MNHEY and CDR2 is SMNVEV (reference sequence). The CDR3 loop spans 12 amino acids. With 7 bases removed from V and 13 bases from J, the gap between germline ends came to 14 bases. The CDR3: CASKEGAVPLHF. CDR3 nucleotides: TGTGCCAGCAAAGAGGGCGCGGTGCCCCTCCACTTT.

The rearrangement links TRBV5-1 to TRBJ1-2; 7 bases agree with TRBD1. The V segment lost 0 bases and the J segment 8 bases; nucleotides outside the gene matches: 10. The CDR3 runs 15 residues. Germline assignment: CDR1 SGHRS and CDR2 YFSETQ. The CDR3 region is CASSLGGTASGGYTF. As DNA, the CDR3 is TGCGCCAGCAGCTTGGGAGGGACAGCCTCCGGAGGCTACACCTTC.

The chain combines TRBV2 with TRBJ1-4; the D is unclear. CDR1 is SNHLY, CDR2 FYNNEI, per germline. The CDR3 is 15 amino acids. The ends were cut back, 4 bases at V and 2 bases at J, with 11 bases in the middle. The CDR3 is CASSVLGRTNEKLFF. CDR3 bases: TGTGCCAGCAGTGTCCTGGGCCGTACTAATGAAAAACTGTTTTTT.

This chain connects TRBV6-5 to TRBJ2-7; D is unclear. The V end lost 2 bases, the J end lost 0 bases, and 5 bases lay between the germline ends. There are 13 residues in the CDR3. Per germline, CDR1 MNHEY and CDR2 SVGAGI. The CDR3 DNA follows: TGTGCCAGCAGTTACACTAACTCCTACGAGCAGTACTTC. Translation gives CASSYTNSYEQYF.

The chain employs TRBV9 and TRBJ2-1; D ambiguous. Germline V CDR1 and CDR2: SGDLS, YYNGEE. This CDR3 comprises 15 residues. V was cut by 0 bases and J by 0 bases, with 7 bases left in between. CDR3 sequence reads: CASSVGSSSYNEQFF. For the CDR3, the DNA is TGTGCCAGCAGCGTAGGCTCGAGCTCCTACAATGAGCAGTTCTTC.

In its sample, this clone was seen a few times. V and J are TRBV9 and TRBJ2-7; 7 nucleotides line up with TRBD1. Per the germline V gene, CDR1 is SGDLS and CDR2 is YYNGEE. V dropped 3 bases and J dropped 3; count of bases not matched to a gene: 3. The CDR3 runs to 13 residues. CDR3 sequence reads: CASSAQGVYEQYF. CDR3 coding DNA: TGTGCCAGCAGCGCCCAGGGGGTCTACGAGCAGTACTTC.

This chain uses TRBV10-1 with TRBJ2-2, with a tentative D call TRBD1 (6 bases). V lost 5 bases and J lost 0, with 10 bases in between. Germline loops: CDR1 WNHNN, CDR2 SYGVQD (reference sequence). CDR3 size: 15 residues. CDR3 residues: CASSPDRPNTGELFF. CDR3 DNA sequence: TGCGCCAGCAGTCCTGACAGGCCGAACACCGGGGAGCTGTTTTTT.

The chain joins TRBV11-3 to TRBJ2-1; perhaps TRBD2 as D (7 bases). V lost 1 base and J lost 8, with 9 bases in between. There are 13 residues in the CDR3. Looked up from germline, CDR1 is SGHNT and CDR2 is YENEEA. The CDR3 nucleotides read TGTGCCAGCAGCTTAGCCGGGGGGCATGAGCAGTTCTTC. Its translation: CASSLAGGHEQFF.

This sequence joins TRBV2 and TRBJ1-3; TRBD1 aligns across 7 bases. The CDR3 is 15 amino acids. The germline CDR1 and CDR2 sequences are SNHLY and FYNNEI. V trimming: 9 bases; J trimming: 3 bases; junction bases outside the gene matches: 11. The CDR3 DNA is TGTGCCAGTCACAGGGGCCTCGGGAGTGGAAACACCATATATTTT. Its translation is CASHRGLGSGNTIYF.

By frequency in the sample, this clone is medium-sized. The chain is built from TRBV9 and TRBJ1-4; 8 bases agree with TRBD1. CDR3 size: 15 residues. Germline V gives CDR1 SGDLS, CDR2 YYNGEE. V lost 0 bases and J lost 7; bases outside the gene matches: 5. The CDR3 bases are TGTGCCAGCAGCGTAGCCGGACAGGGAGGTGAAAAACTGTTTTTT. Amino acids: CASSVAGQGGEKLFF.

This rearrangement joins TRBV30 to TRBJ1-2; D is unclear. CDR3 length equals 13 residues. CDR1 and CDR2 from the germline V gene are GTSNPN and SVGIG (reference sequence). The V gene lost 3 bases and the J gene lost 8 bases, with 16 bases spanning the gap. CDR3: CAWSADGLWGYTF. The CDR3 nucleotides are TGTGCCTGGAGCGCCGACGGGTTATGGGGCTACACCTTC.

The chain uses TRBV7-2 and TRBJ2-1, with TRBD2 identical over 8 bases. The CDR3 extends over 16 amino acids. Unmatched junction bases numbered 13, after V lost 5 bases and J lost 7 bases. Germline V gene data show CDR1 as SGHTA and CDR2 as FQGNSA. The CDR3 here is CASSPGGASGRNEQFF. CDR3 nucleotides: TGTGCCAGCAGCCCGGGGGGGGCTAGTGGGAGGAATGAGCAGTTCTTC.

This rearrangement joins TRBV5-1 to TRBJ1-3; 7 bases are shared with TRBD1. CDR1 and CDR2 from the germline V gene are SGHRS and YFSETQ. This CDR3 is built from 16 residues. V was clipped by 4 bases and J by 0 bases; unmatched bases: 7. The DNA of the CDR3 is TGCGCCAGCAGCGCTACAGGGGCGGACTCTGGAAACACCATATATTTT. The encoded protein is CASSATGADSGNTIYF. Together with reference TRBV5-1 and TRBJ1-3, the CDR3 gives the full variable domain: KAGVTQTPRYLIKTRGQQVTLSCSPISGHRSVSWYQQTPGQGLQFLFEYFSETQRNKGNFPGRFSGRQFSNSRSEMNVSTLELGDSALYLCASSATGADSGNTIYFGEGSWLTVV.

The chain joins TRBV28 to TRBJ2-5; 8 bases are a match to TRBD2. The V and J ends lost 3 bases and 10 bases, in that order; junction bases with no gene match: 7. This CDR3 has 13 residues. CDR1 MDHEN and CDR2 SYDVKM come from the germline V gene. The CDR3 DNA follows: TGTGCCAGCAGTTTTCTAGCGGGTGGTGGCCAGTACTTC. Translation: CASSFLAGGGQYF.

The rearrangement joins TRBV29-1 to TRBJ1-1, with TRBD1 matching 7 bases. Germline V gene data show CDR1 as SQVTM and CDR2 as ANQGSEA. J was trimmed by 4 bases and V by 4 bases; bases with no gene match: 9. The CDR3 is 14 residues long. Here the CDR3 reads CSVAWTGESTEAFF. The CDR3 DNA is TGCAGCGTTGCGTGGACAGGTGAGAGCACTGAAGCTTTCTTT.

For the CDR3, the DNA is TGTGCCAGCAGTAATTTCCACAGCTCTGGAAACACCATATATTTT. Amino acids: CASSNFHSSGNTIYF. The chain employs TRBV6-5 and TRBJ1-3; D not certain. The CDR3 sequence is 15 residues long. V dropped 5 bases and J dropped 0 bases, with 11 bases sitting between them. From germline, CDR1 is MNHEY and CDR2 SVGAGI.

V and J are TRBV7-2 and TRBJ2-5; D unresolved. V was clipped by 3 bases and J by 11 bases, with 13 bases between them. There are 12 residues in the CDR3. CDR1 SGHTA and CDR2 FQGNSA come from the germline V gene. Here the CDR3 reads CASSFAAARQYF. As DNA, the CDR3 is TGTGCCAGCAGCTTCGCGGCCGCGAGACAGTACTTC.

The chain employs TRBV4-3 and TRBJ1-3; D may be TRBD1 (6 bases). This CDR3 is built from 17 residues. The germline V gene encodes CDR1 LGHNA and CDR2 YSLEER. Trimming stripped 2 bases from V and 3 bases from J, with 17 bases between. The CDR3 sequence: CASSQRAGAGIGNTIYF. In nucleotides, the CDR3 is TGCGCCAGCAGCCAAAGGGCAGGGGCCGGAATTGGAAACACCATATATTTT.

The gene calls are TRBV19 and TRBJ1-1; D is possibly TRBD1 (5 bases). Germline CDR1 reads LNHDA; CDR2 reads SQIVND (reference sequence). This CDR3 spans 13 amino acids. The CDR3 bases are TGTGCTGCGGGACGAGACCTTAACACTGAAGCTTTCTTT. Protein product: CAAGRDLNTEAFF.

The J gene is TRBJ1-1, the V gene TRBV27; TRBD1 matches at 7 bases. The V gene's germline CDR1 is MNHEY and CDR2 SMNVEV (reference sequence). The CDR3 has 15 residues. Losses at the gene ends were 4 bases for V and 0 bases for J; bases not matched to a gene: 5. CDR3 in amino acids: CASSSGQRMNTEAFF. For the CDR3, the DNA is TGTGCCAGCAGTTCGGGACAGCGCATGAACACTGAAGCTTTCTTT.

This chain links TRBV3-1 (or the pseudogene TRBV3-2) with TRBJ2-7; possibly TRBD2 for D (6 bases). The CDR3 loop spans 16 amino acids. Germline assignment: CDR1 LGHDT and CDR2 YNNKEL (reference sequence). V lost 0 bases and J lost 2, with 14 bases in between. CDR3 in amino acids: CASSQELGDLTYEQYF. The DNA of the CDR3 is TGTGCCAGCAGCCAAGAGTTGGGGGACTTAACCTACGAGCAGTACTTC.

The chain links TRBV28 to TRBJ1-1; 7 bases map to TRBD1. CDR1 MDHEN and CDR2 SYDVKM come from the germline V gene. Unmatched junction bases numbered 4, after V lost 2 bases and J lost 4 bases. The CDR3 sequence is 14 residues long. The CDR3 nucleotides read TGTGCCAGCAGTTTAACGGCAGGGGGCACTGAAGCTTTCTTT. Translation: CASSLTAGGTEAFF. The full variable domain, completed using reference TRBV28 and TRBJ1-1, is DVKVTQSSRYLVKRTGEKVFLECVQDMDHENMFWYRQDPGLGLRLIYFSYDVKMKEKGDIPEGYSVSREKKERFSLILESASTNQTSMYLCASSLTAGGTEAFFGQGTRLTVV.

This chain joins TRBV29-1 and TRBJ2-7, with D possibly TRBD2 on 5 matching bases. CDR1 is SQVTM and CDR2 is ANQGSEA in the germline V gene. The CDR3 loop spans 14 amino acids. V lost 6 bases and J 0 bases, leaving 15 bases between the germline ends. For the CDR3, the DNA is TGCAGCGTCCAGAGCGGTTTTAGCTCCTACGAGCAGTACTTC. Amino acids: CSVQSGFSSYEQYF.

The chain has TRBV9 and TRBJ1-4; 7 bases match TRBD1. In germline, CDR1 is SGDLS, CDR2 YYNGEE. CDR3 length equals 14 residues. Losses at the gene ends were 3 bases for V and 4 bases for J; bases not matched to a gene: 3. CDR3 sequence (DNA): TGTGCCAGCAGCGAGACAGGGCTTAATGAAAAACTGTTTTTT. Amino acids: CASSETGLNEKLFF.

The chain has TRBV2 and TRBJ2-7; D uncertain. From germline, CDR1 is SNHLY and CDR2 FYNNEI. V lost 3 bases and J lost 0, with 9 bases in between. This CDR3 has 14 amino acids. CDR3 coding DNA: TGTGCCAGCAGTGAGGGCCCGAGCTCCTACGAGCAGTACTTC. It translates to CASSEGPSSYEQYF.

CDR3 protein: CASSLGDRAGTPLHF. CDR3 in DNA: TGCGCCAGCAGCTTGGGCGACAGGGCGGGGACACCCCTCCACTTT. The chain employs TRBV5-1 and TRBJ1-6, with TRBD1 identical over 7 bases. CDR1 SGHRS and CDR2 YFSETQ come from the germline V gene. J lost 11 bases, V lost 0 bases, and 8 bases had no gene match. There are 15 residues in the CDR3. The full variable domain, completed using reference TRBV5-1 and TRBJ1-6, is KAGVTQTPRYLIKTRGQQVTLSCSPISGHRSVSWYQQTPGQGLQFLFEYFSETQRNKGNFPGRFSGRQFSNSRSEMNVSTLELGDSALYLCASSLGDRAGTPLHFGNGTRLTVT.

The V call is TRBV4-3, the J call TRBJ1-6; TRBD1 is a possible D gene (5 bases). V gave up 8 bases and J gave up 14 bases, with 19 bases separating them. The CDR3 contains 13 residues. The germline V gene has CDR1 LGHNA and CDR2 YSLEER. DNA of the CDR3: TGCGCCAGCCGCCCTCAGGGCGGGATCACCCTCCACTTT. Translation: CASRPQGGITLHF.

The chain joins TRBV6-5 to TRBJ1-1; no definite D call. Germline assignment: CDR1 MNHEY and CDR2 SVGAGI. The CDR3 consists of 11 residues. The CDR3 bases are TGTGCGTGTGTTGAGGGCACTGAAGCTTTCTTT. Amino acid sequence: CACVEGTEAFF.